These T cell receptor beta chains were read from a single sample in a study of blood T cells in healthy people across ages. TCRdb reanalysed the 5' RACE reads using MiXCR and keeps one entry per CDR3 protein. The sample includes approximately 1.5 million distinct CDR3 sequences, roughly 43% of them seen just once. The specimen was blood. The receptors come from a woman younger than 35 in good health. Each CDR3 is given without its conserved first and last residue. Each record gives: V gene, clone size, CDR3 protein. Size tells how often a clone was seen (once, few, many) or the class of an expanded clone, and some rows leave it out.

TRBV25-1,once,ASSVTGGNTGELF
TRBV28,.,ASRMGGTGANVLT
TRBV12-3/TRBV12-4,few,ASTLDIITEAF
TRBV11-2,.,ASSSGGTGFSYEQY
TRBV18,many,ASSPPRGGGQPQH
TRBV6-6,.,ASSYLEQGTEAF
TRBV18,.,ASSPPGKQGSYGYT
TRBV5-1,few,ASSWGQEYNEQF
TRBV7-2,.,ASSWTAGLYEQY
TRBV4-1,few,ASSPRGRNEKLF
TRBV13,.,ASREGIGTEAF
TRBV28,few,ASSLPGKGSYEQY
TRBV7-8,.,ASSLVGRPYNEQY
TRBV2,.,ASTRGRGNTIY
TRBV7-8,.,ASSLGPSLMAIQY
TRBV4-3,.,ASSQRGGRGNTIY
TRBV20-1,once,SARVSASSYNEQF
TRBV5-1,few,ASTQQGRGETQY
TRBV7-2,few,ASSFRFDFSNQPQH
TRBV6-6,.,ASSYSRGGRSDTQY
TRBV14,few,ASSQQEETQY
TRBV7-2,.,ASRLLAAKETQY
TRBV12-3/TRBV12-4,few,ASSRGLAGTSDTQY
TRBV20-1,.,SASPPRADSNQPQH
TRBV5-5,.,ASSIYPDRLNTEAF
TRBV4-3,.,ASSQESAGVAYEQY
TRBV29-1,few,SVAAGLNQPQH
TRBV7-2,.,ASSLGVLDYEQY
TRBV5-1,few,ASSLVGTGGETQY